One and the same sample provided the 21 T cell receptor beta chains below, sequenced in a study of blood T cells in healthy people across ages. PCR was performed a second time for 7 to 11 cycles using a sample-barcoded 5' primer and a J-beta primer mix. TCRdb used MiXCR to reprocess the 5' RACE reads, holding one entry per CDR3 protein. The data contain hundreds of thousands of distinct CDR3 sequences, approximately 44% of them singletons. The sample consisted of blood. These TCRs come from a man aged 55 to 70 in good health.

Note on this clonotype: The junction shows a germline mismatch at one end, possibly a read error. The chain carries TRBV6-1 and TRBJ2-6, with D tentatively TRBD1 or TRBD2 (6 bases each). The germline V gene has CDR1 MNHNS and CDR2 SASEGT. The CDR3 totals 14 residues. CDR3: CASSPSPGANVLTF. The CDR3 DNA sequence: TGTGCCAGCAGCCCCTCACCGGGGGCAAACGTCCTGACTTTC.

The CDR3 coding sequence is TGTGCCAGCAGTGAGTTGGCGGGGCCCGGGGATACGCAGTATTTT. It encodes CASSELAGPGDTQYF. V usage is TRBV2 and J usage is TRBJ2-3, with a weak D call TRBD2 (6 bases). Germline CDR1 is SNHLY and CDR2 is FYNNEI. Trimming took 3 bases from V and 6 from J, leaving 16 bases between them. The CDR3 has 15 residues.

This clonotype appeared a few times. The J gene is TRBJ2-1, the V gene TRBV24-1; 9 nucleotides agree with TRBD2. This CDR3 is 16 amino acids long. Germline-derived CDR1 and CDR2 are KGHDR and SFDVKD. The J segment lost 4 bases and the V segment lost 4 bases, leaving 7 bases of the junction unmatched. The CDR3 bases are TGTGCCACCAGTGAATCGAGCGGGGGGCTTTACAATGAGCAGTTCTTC. Protein sequence: CATSESSGGLYNEQFF.

This clonotype was found a few times. V is TRBV10-3 and J is TRBJ2-1; D not certain. V was cut by 2 bases and J by 4 bases, with 6 bases left in between. This CDR3 has 13 amino acids. Looked up from germline, CDR1 is ENHRY and CDR2 is SYGVKD. The DNA for the CDR3 is TGTGCCATCAGTGAGGGGCAGTACAATGAGCAGTTCTTC. Residues: CAISEGQYNEQFF.

This clonotype came up many times. The chain carries TRBV10-3 and TRBJ2-1; no definite D call. From germline, CDR1 is ENHRY and CDR2 SYGVKD. With 6 bases removed from V and 13 bases from J, the gap between germline ends came to 25 bases. This CDR3 has 15 residues. The CDR3 sequence is CAISDGVSMSLEQFF. The CDR3 DNA follows: TGTGCCATCAGCGATGGGGTGTCAATGAGTTTGGAACAGTTCTTC.

In this sample, this clonotype turned up a few times. CDR3 amino acids: CASSGTGFHEQYF. The CDR3 nucleotides read TGTGCCAGCAGCGGGACAGGGTTCCACGAGCAGTACTTC. The V call is TRBV2, the J call TRBJ2-7; 9 nucleotides align to TRBD1. The germline gives CDR1 SNHLY, CDR2 FYNNEI. Trimming cost V 6 bases and J 5 bases; bases outside gene matches: 5. The CDR3 consists of 13 residues. Based on the CDR3 plus reference TRBV2 and TRBJ2-7, the full variable domain is EPEVTQTPSHQVTQMGQEVILRCVPISNHLYFYWYRQILGQKVEFLVSFYNNEISEKSEIFDDQFSVERPDGSNFTLKIRSTKLEDSAMYFCASSGTGFHEQYFGPGTRLTVT.

The gene calls are TRBV6-6 and TRBJ1-2, with D tentatively TRBD1 (5 bases). Trimming stripped 6 bases from V and 5 bases from J, with 16 bases between. Germline-derived CDR1 and CDR2 are MNHNY and SVGAGI (reference sequence). The CDR3 extends over 14 amino acids. CDR3 loop: CASRPIGREYGYTF. CDR3 sequence (DNA): TGTGCCAGCAGGCCCATTGGCAGGGAATATGGCTACACCTTC.

V gene TRBV20-1 combines with J gene TRBJ1-2; 7 bases map to TRBD1. Germline V lookup: CDR1 DFQATT, CDR2 SNEGSKA (reference sequence). This CDR3 is 15 amino acids long. J was trimmed by 1 base and V by 6 bases; bases with no gene match: 11. The CDR3 nucleotides read TGCAGTGCCGAATCGGCAGGGGGAAGTAACTATGGCTACACCTTC. It codes for CSAESAGGSNYGYTF.

This clonotype appeared a few times. The chain combines TRBV27 with TRBJ2-7, with 9 nucleotides matching TRBD1. CDR3 length: 14 residues. J was trimmed by 6 bases and V by 6 bases; bases with no gene match: 9. Germline CDR1 is MNHEY and CDR2 is SMNVEV (reference sequence). This CDR3 is CASSTGTGSFEQYF. The CDR3 nucleotides read TGTGCCAGCAGCACCGGGACAGGGTCTTTCGAGCAGTACTTC.

This clonotype turned up a few times. The chain has TRBV20-1 and TRBJ2-7; perhaps TRBD1 as D (6 bases). With 2 bases removed from V and 10 bases from J, the gap between germline ends came to 21 bases. There are 14 residues in the CDR3. CDR1 and CDR2 (germline): DFQATT, SNEGSKA (reference sequence). CDR3 protein: CSARMGTSPAVQYF. CDR3 coding DNA: TGCAGTGCTAGAATGGGGACAAGCCCCGCGGTCCAGTACTTC.

This clonotype was detected a few times. The chain recombines TRBV20-1 with TRBJ1-2; D not resolved. The CDR3 is 11 residues long. The germline V gene has CDR1 DFQATT and CDR2 SNEGSKA (reference sequence). The ends were cut back, 4 bases at V and 6 bases at J, with 9 bases in the middle. The DNA for the CDR3 is TGCAGTGCTACCGACGGGGATGGCTACACCTTC. Protein sequence: CSATDGDGYTF.

V usage is TRBV4-3 and J usage is TRBJ1-6; D perhaps matches TRBD1 (5 bases). With 0 bases removed from V and 8 bases from J, the gap between germline ends came to 23 bases. The germline CDR1 and CDR2 sequences are LGHNA and YSLEER. CDR3 length equals 19 residues. CDR3 amino acids: CASSQDAPGARIPDSPLHF. In DNA, the CDR3 is TGCGCCAGCAGCCAAGACGCTCCCGGGGCCAGGATTCCGGATTCACCCCTCCACTTT.

The V gene is TRBV20-1, the J gene TRBJ2-1; D remains ambiguous. V lost 3 bases to trimming and J lost 8 bases, with 8 bases between them. This CDR3 region has 11 residues. Germline loops: CDR1 DFQATT, CDR2 SNEGSKA (reference sequence). The CDR3 is CSASGYDEQFF. The CDR3 region has the DNA TGCAGTGCTAGCGGATACGATGAGCAGTTCTTC.

A few counts support this clonotype. The chain recombines TRBV6-2 or TRBV6-3 with TRBJ2-7; D remains ambiguous. Between the trimmed V and J ends, which lost 5 bases and 0 bases, there was a span of 14 bases. Looked up from germline, CDR1 is MNHEY and CDR2 is SVGEGT. This CDR3 spans 15 amino acids. CDR3 in amino acids: CASSTDSLGSYEQYF. The CDR3 DNA is TGTGCCAGCAGTACCGACTCCCTGGGCTCCTACGAGCAGTACTTC.

V usage is TRBV7-9 and J usage is TRBJ1-2, with a tentative D call TRBD1 (6 bases). Germline values: CDR1 SEHNR, CDR2 FQNEAQ (reference sequence). Between the trimmed V and J ends, which lost 4 bases and 8 bases, there was a span of 17 bases. The CDR3 covers 14 residues. CDR3 DNA sequence: TGTGCCAGCAGCTCGGGGGTGAACAGGGTCGGCTACACCTTC. Translating it yields CASSSGVNRVGYTF. Based on the CDR3 plus reference TRBV7-9 and TRBJ1-2, the full variable domain is DTGVSQNPRHKITKRGQNVTFRCDPISEHNRLYWYRQTLGQGPEFLTYFQNEAQLEKSRLLSDRFSAERPKGSFSTLEIQRTEQGDSAMYLCASSSGVNRVGYTFGSGTRLTVV.

As regards this clonotype: An end of the junction does not agree with germline; a read error may underlie this. The J gene is TRBJ2-7, the V gene TRBV12-3 or TRBV12-4; 8 bases agree with TRBD1. The CDR3 has 13 residues. In DNA form, the CDR3 reads TGTGCCGGCAGCCCTCGACAGGGGAGAAAGCAGTACTTC. Translating gives CAGSPRQGRKQYF.

The chain uses TRBV27 and TRBJ2-7, with a weak D call TRBD2 (6 bases). Germline assignment: CDR1 MNHEY and CDR2 SMNVEV (reference sequence). V gave up 11 bases and J gave up 3 bases, with 17 bases separating them. This CDR3 has 13 residues. In nucleotides, the CDR3 is TGTGCCGCGGGAACATTTAGCGGCTACGAGCAGTACTTC. Its translation is CAAGTFSGYEQYF.

The chain couples TRBV29-1 to TRBJ2-7, with 7 bases identical to TRBD1. The CDR3 sequence is 15 residues long. The trim removed 0 bases at V and 3 bases at J, leaving 8 bases unmatched. Per germline, CDR1 SQVTM and CDR2 ANQGSEA. The CDR3 reads CSVEEDGQESYEQYF. The CDR3 DNA reads TGCAGCGTTGAAGAAGACGGACAGGAGAGCTACGAGCAGTACTTC.

The sample holds a few counts of this clonotype. This rearrangement joins TRBV21-1 to TRBJ2-7; the table's D call of TRBD2 was not tested on the DNA. TRBV21-1 is termed a pseudogene. This CDR3 spans 16 amino acids. In DNA form, the CDR3 reads TGTGCCAGCAGCAAAGCGGCGAGACTAGCTTTTAACGAGCAGTACTTC. It specifies CASSKAARLAFNEQYF.

The chain carries TRBV5-6 and TRBJ1-6; D unclear. This CDR3 is 20 amino acids long. V gave up 1 base and J gave up 0 bases, with 20 bases separating them. CDR1 and CDR2 from the germline V gene are SGHDT and YYEEEE. This CDR3 is CASSLRRSEAWSSYNSPLHF. The CDR3 nucleotides read TGTGCCAGCAGCTTGCGCCGGAGCGAGGCTTGGAGCTCCTATAATTCACCCCTCCACTTT. Full variable domain (outside the CDR3, taken from reference TRBV5-6 and TRBJ1-6): DAGVTQSPTHLIKTRGQQVTLRCSPKSGHDTVSWYQQALGQGPQFIFQYYEEEERQRGNFPDRFSGHQFPNYSSELNVNALLLGDSALYLCASSLRRSEAWSSYNSPLHFGNGTRLTVT.

This clonotype was observed a handful of times. The genes are TRBV18 and TRBJ2-1; perhaps TRBD2 as D (6 bases). Germline values: CDR1 KGHSH, CDR2 LQKENI. Trimming cost V 6 bases and J 8 bases, with 14 bases left between them. This CDR3 has 13 residues. CDR3 protein: CASSTGDFDEQFF. In DNA, the CDR3 is TGTGCCAGCTCTACCGGGGACTTCGATGAGCAGTTCTTC.